The entry that follows covers one TCR beta chain sequence. Its specificity is not known. The entry originates in a study of T cell responses to AZD1222 COVID-19 vaccine. Study details: Second-dose recipients at about 4 or about 12 weeks were treated as one pooled group. The study, taken as a whole, reports: White British donors predominated, females outnumbered males, and clonal diversity was possibly underestimated. Vaccine-associated CD4 TCRs spanned spike, dominant at 160-218 and 743-854. Spike-specific TCR breadth and depth grew following two AZD1222 doses.

Generated by immunoSEQ multiplex PCR, the TCRdb table keeps only in-frame clones and is missing some. This repertoire shows roughly 190,000 clones, 85% to 95% found once; its top ten account for 1% to 1.5%. V was clipped by 5 bases and J by 5 bases; unmatched bases: 4. The germline CDR1 and CDR2 sequences are SEHNR and FQNEAQ (reference sequence). CDR3 length: 14 residues. The sequenced sample was peripheral blood, obtained on day 0 of AZD1222 vaccination. The clonotype originates from an adult in good health. The chain links TRBV7-9 to TRBJ2-2; 8 bases map to TRBD1. CDR3 region: CASSLRQGTGELFF. The DNA for the CDR3 is TGTGCCAGCAGCCTAAGACAGGGGACCGGGGAGCTGTTTTTT.